The rows below give T cell receptor beta chains drawn from one sample of a study of beta chain features in type 1 diabetes. The assay was immunoSEQ multiplex PCR, and TCRdb's table has in-frame clones only and misses some. The sample has hundreds of thousands of clones, approximately 9.7% seen once. The sequencing input was central memory CD4+ T cells from blood. These receptors all come from a man aged 25 to 40 with type 1 diabetes. The CDR3 runs from the conserved cysteine through the conserved F or W. The D gene is left open where the match is weak. The size entry is marked missing in some rows and otherwise reads once, few, many or a size class.

d_call: NA; j_call: TRBJ2-1; v_call: TRBV6-6; clone_size: NA; cdr3_nt: TGTGCCAGCAGTTACGAGGGTTTTGAGCAGTTCTTC; cdr3_aa: CASSYEGFEQFF
d_call: TRBD2; j_call: TRBJ2-1; v_call: TRBV2; clone_size: few; cdr3_nt: TGTGCCAGCAGTCTAAGACTAGCGGGGGTTCTTGGTGAGCAGTTCTTC; cdr3_aa: CASSLRLAGVLGEQFF
d_call: NA; j_call: TRBJ1-1; v_call: TRBV7-8; clone_size: NA; cdr3_nt: TGTGCCAGCAGCGCCCGTTTGGAAGGGACTGAAGCTTTCTTT; cdr3_aa: CASSARLEGTEAFF
d_call: TRBD2; j_call: TRBJ2-1; v_call: TRBV13; clone_size: NA; cdr3_nt: TGTGCCAGCAGCTTACTAGCGGGGCAGGAGCAGTTCTTC; cdr3_aa: CASSLLAGQEQFF
d_call: NA; j_call: TRBJ2-7; v_call: TRBV7-9; clone_size: few; cdr3_nt: TGTGCCAGCAGCTTAGCGCAGGGTTACTACGAGCAGTACTTC; cdr3_aa: CASSLAQGYYEQYF
d_call: NA; j_call: TRBJ1-2; v_call: TRBV18; clone_size: NA; cdr3_nt: TGTGCCAGCTCAGGAATGGAGGAAGAAGACTACACCTTC; cdr3_aa: CASSGMEEEDYTF
d_call: NA; j_call: TRBJ2-5; v_call: TRBV29-1; clone_size: few; cdr3_nt: TGCAGCGGATGGAGGGCACAAGAGACCCAGTACTTC; cdr3_aa: CSGWRAQETQYF
d_call: TRBD2; j_call: TRBJ2-3; v_call: TRBV7-2; clone_size: many; cdr3_nt: TGTGCCAGCAGCCCCGGCGGGCTAGCGGGGGGGACGCAGTATTTT; cdr3_aa: CASSPGGLAGGTQYF
d_call: NA; j_call: TRBJ1-2; v_call: TRBV5-1; clone_size: few; cdr3_nt: TGCGCCAGCAGCTTGGGGACCCTTAACTATGGCTACACCTTC; cdr3_aa: CASSLGTLNYGYTF
d_call: NA; j_call: TRBJ2-3; v_call: TRBV2; clone_size: few; cdr3_nt: TGTGCCAGCTACCCCTACACAGATACGCAGTATTTT; cdr3_aa: CASYPYTDTQYF
d_call: NA; j_call: TRBJ1-4; v_call: TRBV5-1; clone_size: few; cdr3_nt: TGCGCCAGCAGCCCTCACAGTGAACTCAATGAAAAACTGTTTTTT; cdr3_aa: CASSPHSELNEKLFF
d_call: NA; j_call: TRBJ2-7; v_call: TRBV9; clone_size: NA; cdr3_nt: TGTGCCAGCAGCGTAGGGGGGTACGAGCAGTACTTC; cdr3_aa: CASSVGGYEQYF
d_call: TRBD1; j_call: TRBJ2-7; v_call: TRBV6-5; clone_size: few; cdr3_nt: TGTGCCAGCACCGGGACAGGGGCCGAGTACTTC; cdr3_aa: CASTGTGAEYF
d_call: NA; j_call: TRBJ1-1; v_call: TRBV7-8; clone_size: NA; cdr3_nt: TGTGCCAGCAGCTTATACTCAATGAACACTGAAGCTTTCTTT; cdr3_aa: CASSLYSMNTEAFF
d_call: TRBD1; j_call: TRBJ1-6; v_call: TRBV10-2; clone_size: few; cdr3_nt: TGCGCCAGCAGTGAGTCCGGACAGGGGACTTCACCCCTCCACTTT; cdr3_aa: CASSESGQGTSPLHF
d_call: NA; j_call: TRBJ1-3; v_call: TRBV7-9; clone_size: few; cdr3_nt: TGTGCCAGCAGCTTGAAGGGCCTCTCTGGAAACACCATATATTTT; cdr3_aa: CASSLKGLSGNTIYF
d_call: TRBD1; j_call: TRBJ2-7; v_call: TRBV27; clone_size: NA; cdr3_nt: TGTGCCAGCAGTTATCAGGGACAGGGTTTCTACGAGCAGTACTTC; cdr3_aa: CASSYQGQGFYEQYF
d_call: NA; j_call: TRBJ1-2; v_call: TRBV7-2; clone_size: NA; cdr3_nt: TGTGCCAGCAGCTTAGCAAGGCAGGGCTATGGCTACACCTTC; cdr3_aa: CASSLARQGYGYTF
d_call: TRBD2; j_call: TRBJ2-3; v_call: TRBV29-1; clone_size: few; cdr3_nt: TGCAGCGCCGGGACTAGCGGGGGGATAGATACGCAGTATTTT; cdr3_aa: CSAGTSGGIDTQYF
d_call: TRBD2; j_call: TRBJ2-5; v_call: TRBV6-1; clone_size: few; cdr3_nt: TGTGCCAGCAGTCGCGGGGGGGCAGAGACCCAGTACTTC; cdr3_aa: CASSRGGAETQYF
d_call: NA; j_call: TRBJ1-1; v_call: TRBV29-1; clone_size: few; cdr3_nt: TGCAGCGTTCGTACAGGGACCCCTGAAGCTTTCTTT; cdr3_aa: CSVRTGTPEAFF
d_call: NA; j_call: TRBJ2-2; v_call: TRBV29-1; clone_size: few; cdr3_nt: TGCAGCGTTGTAGCATTTGGGCAGGAGAACACCGGGGAGCTGTTTTTT; cdr3_aa: CSVVAFGQENTGELFF
d_call: NA; j_call: TRBJ1-4; v_call: TRBV7-9; clone_size: few; cdr3_nt: TGTGCCAGCAGCTTGGGCCCCCAACAGGGAACTAATGAAAAACTGTTTTTT; cdr3_aa: CASSLGPQQGTNEKLFF
d_call: NA; j_call: TRBJ2-7; v_call: TRBV7-9; clone_size: few; cdr3_nt: TGCGCCAGCAGCCAAGAGTTCAAAGGAATCTACGAGCAGTACTTC; cdr3_aa: CASSQEFKGIYEQYF
d_call: TRBD1; j_call: TRBJ1-2; v_call: TRBV7-9; clone_size: NA; cdr3_nt: TGTGCCAGCAGCTTCCGACAGGGAGACGACTATGGCTACACCTTC; cdr3_aa: CASSFRQGDDYGYTF
d_call: NA; j_call: TRBJ2-3; v_call: TRBV2; clone_size: NA; cdr3_nt: TGTGCCAGCAGTGGAGGACCCCCGGTCACAGATACGCAGTATTTT; cdr3_aa: CASSGGPPVTDTQYF
d_call: NA; j_call: TRBJ2-7; v_call: TRBV7-2; clone_size: few; cdr3_nt: TGTGCCAGCAGCTTATCCCGAACCATCGACGAGCAGTACTTC; cdr3_aa: CASSLSRTIDEQYF
d_call: NA; j_call: TRBJ2-3; v_call: TRBV7-2; clone_size: NA; cdr3_nt: TGTGCCAGCAGCTTAGGAGGGGGTTTCGATACGCAGTATTTT; cdr3_aa: CASSLGGGFDTQYF
d_call: TRBD1; j_call: TRBJ1-5; v_call: TRBV16; clone_size: few; cdr3_nt: TGTGCCAGCAGCCAACACAGGGGTAGCAATCAGCCCCAGCATTTT; cdr3_aa: CASSQHRGSNQPQHF
d_call: NA; j_call: TRBJ2-2; v_call: TRBV7-9; clone_size: NA; cdr3_nt: TGTGCCAGCAGCCCCAGGGGAACCGGGGAGCTGTTTTTT; cdr3_aa: CASSPRGTGELFF
d_call: TRBD1; j_call: TRBJ1-1; v_call: TRBV6-6; clone_size: many; cdr3_nt: TGTGCCAGCAGTCCGACAGGGGGGACTGAAGCTTTCTTT; cdr3_aa: CASSPTGGTEAFF
d_call: NA; j_call: TRBJ1-1; v_call: TRBV21-1; clone_size: many; cdr3_nt: TGTGCCAGCAGCAAAACGACATACCTCTTGAACACTGAAGCTTTCTTT; cdr3_aa: CASSKTTYLLNTEAFF
d_call: NA; j_call: TRBJ2-7; v_call: TRBV28; clone_size: NA; cdr3_nt: TGTGCCAGCAGTTTGGGGGGGGCGTTCCCCTACGAGCAGTACTTC; cdr3_aa: CASSLGGAFPYEQYF
d_call: TRBD2; j_call: TRBJ2-1; v_call: TRBV6-5; clone_size: many; cdr3_nt: TGTGCCAGCAGTTACGTCCTATCGGCTAGCGGACAGTTCTTC; cdr3_aa: CASSYVLSASGQFF
d_call: TRBD1; j_call: TRBJ1-1; v_call: TRBV7-9; clone_size: few; cdr3_nt: TGTGCCAGCAGCTCTTCCAGGGGGAGCACTGAAGCTTTCTTT; cdr3_aa: CASSSSRGSTEAFF
d_call: NA; j_call: TRBJ1-1; v_call: TRBV7-2; clone_size: few; cdr3_nt: TGTGCCAGCAGCTTTGTGGGAACTGAAGCTTTCTTT; cdr3_aa: CASSFVGTEAFF
d_call: NA; j_call: TRBJ2-7; v_call: TRBV7-2; clone_size: NA; cdr3_nt: TGTGCCAGCAGCCTTTCGGGCAGTTCCTACGAGCAGTACTTC; cdr3_aa: CASSLSGSSYEQYF
d_call: NA; j_call: TRBJ2-3; v_call: TRBV19; clone_size: NA; cdr3_nt: TGTGCCAGTAGTCCCGCCGGCACAGATACGCAGTATTTT; cdr3_aa: CASSPAGTDTQYF
d_call: TRBD1; j_call: TRBJ2-5; v_call: TRBV28; clone_size: few; cdr3_nt: TGTGCCAGCAGTCCCATCGGGACAGGGTCTAGAGAGACCCAGTACTTC; cdr3_aa: CASSPIGTGSRETQYF
d_call: NA; j_call: TRBJ2-5; v_call: TRBV7-9; clone_size: few; cdr3_nt: TGTGCCAGCAGCTTAGTAGGAAGCCAAGAGACCCAGTACTTC; cdr3_aa: CASSLVGSQETQYF